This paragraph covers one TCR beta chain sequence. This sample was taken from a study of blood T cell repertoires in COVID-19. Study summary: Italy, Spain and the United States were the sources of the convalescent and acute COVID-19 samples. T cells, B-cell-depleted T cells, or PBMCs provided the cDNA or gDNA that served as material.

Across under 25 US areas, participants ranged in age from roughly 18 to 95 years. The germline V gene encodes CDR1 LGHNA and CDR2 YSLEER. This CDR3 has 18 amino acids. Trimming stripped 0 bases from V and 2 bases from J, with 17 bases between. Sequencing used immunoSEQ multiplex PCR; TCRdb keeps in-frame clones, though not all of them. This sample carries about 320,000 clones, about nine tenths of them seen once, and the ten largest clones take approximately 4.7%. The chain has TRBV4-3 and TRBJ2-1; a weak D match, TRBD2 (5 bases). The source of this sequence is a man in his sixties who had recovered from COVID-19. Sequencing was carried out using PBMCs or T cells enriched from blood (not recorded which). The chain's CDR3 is CASSQDGSGRAPYNEQFF. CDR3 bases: TGCGCCAGCAGCCAAGATGGGTCTGGGCGGGCCCCCTACAATGAGCAGTTCTTC.